The 23 T cell receptor beta chains given below trace back to one sample, sequenced in a study of cytomegalovirus exposure and HLA in healthy donors (dated by TCRdb to about 2017). The method was the immunoSEQ multiplex PCR assay. What TCRdb holds here is the immuneACCESS table cut down to in-frame rearrangements. Part of the clones is not present; checked against another copy, under half of the missing clones reflect an unresolved V gene, and the others are unexplained. The sample records roughly 350,000 clones, more than 80% of which are singletons. In total, the top ten clones hold approximately 0.84% of the sample. The sample taken for sequencing was PBMCs. These receptors all come from a woman in her late teens or twenties in good health and CMV-seronegative.

V is TRBV5-1 and J is TRBJ1-1; D is undetermined. Trimming stripped 4 bases from V and 6 bases from J, with 16 bases between. This CDR3 has 14 amino acids. The V gene's germline CDR1 is SGHRS and CDR2 YFSETQ. The CDR3 region is CASSRDRSGSEAFF. The CDR3 bases are TGCGCCAGCAGCCGCGATCGGAGTGGTTCTGAAGCTTTCTTT.

J is TRBJ2-7 and V is TRBV29-1; 8 bases line up with TRBD1. The V gene's germline CDR1 is SQVTM and CDR2 ANQGSEA. This CDR3 spans 14 amino acids. With 6 bases clipped from V and 0 bases from J, the junction kept 7 bases outside the gene matches. The CDR3 nucleotides read TGCAGCGTAACAGGGGGTAAATCCTCCTACGAGCAGTACTTC. Amino acid sequence: CSVTGGKSSYEQYF.

The chain is built from TRBV27 and TRBJ2-7; 14 nucleotides agree with TRBD2. The CDR3 sequence is 18 residues long. Germline CDR1 reads MNHEY; CDR2 reads SMNVEV (reference sequence). V lost 6 bases, J lost 3 bases, and 13 bases stayed unmatched. The CDR3 DNA is TGTGCCAGCAGCCCTCGTCCCCCGGGACTAGCGGGAGTCTACGAGCAGTACTTC. It is translated as CASSPRPPGLAGVYEQYF.

The chain couples TRBV7-8 to TRBJ1-3; no definite D call. CDR3 length equals 15 residues. The V end was cut by 0 bases, the J end by 0 bases, with 6 bases between. Germline CDR1 SGHVS, CDR2 FQNEAQ. CDR3 DNA sequence: TGTGCCAGCAGCTTAGCGTTTCTCTCTGGAAACACCATATATTTT. This encodes CASSLAFLSGNTIYF.

This clone has only one observation. Other DNA sequences in the same sample also yield this CDR3. The genes are TRBV7-2 and TRBJ2-7, with TRBD1 matching 11 bases. Germline lookup yields CDR1 SGHTA and CDR2 FQGNSA. V lost 0 bases to trimming and J lost 3 bases; unmatched junction nucleotides: 1. This CDR3 is 15 amino acids long. CDR3 amino acids: CASSLAGTGGYEQYF. The CDR3 region has the DNA TGTGCCAGCAGCTTAGCCGGGACAGGGGGCTACGAGCAGTACTTC.

This chain joins TRBV19 and TRBJ2-3; TRBD1 matches at 7 bases. The CDR3 length is 15 residues. Germline CDR1 LNHDA, CDR2 SQIVND (reference sequence). J lost 1 base, V lost 5 bases, and 6 bases had no gene match. In DNA form, the CDR3 reads TGTGCCAGTAGTCCATACAGGGGAGGCACAGATACGCAGTATTTT. It codes for CASSPYRGGTDTQYF.

The rearrangement joins TRBV29-1 to TRBJ2-1; 7 bases are shared with TRBD2. Germline V lookup: CDR1 SQVTM, CDR2 ANQGSEA. This CDR3 spans 14 amino acids. Losses at the gene ends were 5 bases for V and 8 bases for J; bases not matched to a gene: 12. CDR3 DNA sequence: TGCAGCGTTCTCCCCGGCGGGAGAGGGGATGAGCAGTTCTTC. Protein product: CSVLPGGRGDEQFF.

V gene TRBV19 combines with J gene TRBJ2-7, with D perhaps matching TRBD1 (5 bases). There are 13 residues in the CDR3. The V gene's germline CDR1 is LNHDA and CDR2 SQIVND (reference sequence). V was shortened by 5 bases and J by 2 bases, with 10 bases between the two germline ends. CDR3 sequence (DNA): TGTGCCAGTAGTTTGGGGCCCGCCTACGAGCAGTACTTC. As protein: CASSLGPAYEQYF.

The rearrangement uses TRBV28 and TRBJ2-7; 7 nucleotides line up with TRBD2. CDR1 is MDHEN and CDR2 is SYDVKM in the germline V gene. The CDR3 consists of 15 residues. V lost 6 bases and J lost 3; bases outside the gene matches: 11. CDR3 in DNA: TGTGCCAGCAGCTTAGCCCGGGACTACCACTACGAGCAGTACTTC. It yields the protein CASSLARDYHYEQYF.

This chain uses TRBV2 with TRBJ2-5; 10 bases are shared with TRBD2. Unmatched junction bases numbered 11, after V lost 5 bases and J lost 5 bases. The CDR3 consists of 16 residues. CDR1 and CDR2 (germline): SNHLY, FYNNEI. As DNA, the CDR3 is TGTGCCAGCAGTACCCTGGTAGCGGGAGGAGGTGAGACCCAGTACTTC. It codes for CASSTLVAGGGETQYF.

The chain joins TRBV5-1 to TRBJ1-5, with TRBD1 matching over 8 bases. The V gene end was trimmed by 0 bases and the J gene end by 5 bases; junction bases not matched to a gene: 7. The CDR3 is 16 amino acids. CDR1 and CDR2 from the germline V gene are SGHRS and YFSETQ. The CDR3, as DNA: TGCGCCAGCAGCTTGGTCGCAGGGGGCGGGGATCAGCCCCAGCATTTT. It specifies CASSLVAGGGDQPQHF.

The CDR3 region has the DNA TGTGCCAGCAGGTCGGCGGCGGGTGGGAACAATGAGCAGTTCTTC. This translates into CASRSAAGGNNEQFF. The chain recombines TRBV7-3 with TRBJ2-1; perhaps TRBD2 as D (5 bases). The V end was cut by 6 bases, the J end by 5 bases, with 17 bases between. Germline CDR1 and CDR2: SGHTA and FQGTGA. This CDR3 contains 15 residues.

The V and J genes are TRBV27 and TRBJ2-3; 8 positions match TRBD2. The junction had 10 bases not matched to a gene; V was cut back by 6 bases and J by 2 bases. From germline, CDR1 is MNHEY and CDR2 SMNVEV (reference sequence). The CDR3 covers 16 residues. CDR3 sequence: CASSSRVAGPTDTQYF. DNA of the CDR3: TGTGCCAGCAGCTCTAGGGTAGCGGGACCCACAGATACGCAGTATTTT.

The chain uses TRBV10-1 and TRBJ2-7; tentatively, D is TRBD2 (6 bases). CDR1 is WNHNN, CDR2 SYGVQD, per germline (reference sequence). V was shortened by 7 bases and J by 2 bases, with 18 bases between the two germline ends. This CDR3 spans 15 amino acids. The CDR3 region has the DNA TGCGCCAGCACTCCTACGGCGGGGAACCCCTACGAGCAGTACTTC. Protein product: CASTPTAGNPYEQYF.

In this sample, this clone turned up once. The V call is TRBV6-5, the J call TRBJ2-7; possibly TRBD1 for D (6 bases). CDR1 and CDR2 (germline): MNHEY, SVGAGI. V was trimmed by 0 bases and J by 2 bases, leaving 8 bases between them. The CDR3 contains 14 residues. The CDR3 is CASSYSRQAYEQYF. CDR3 coding DNA: TGTGCCAGCAGTTACTCGCGACAGGCCTACGAGCAGTACTTC.

The genes are TRBV14 and TRBJ2-7; 9 bases fit TRBD1. The CDR3 loop spans 13 amino acids. The V and J ends lost 4 bases and 3 bases, in that order; junction bases with no gene match: 1. Germline-derived CDR1 and CDR2 are SGHDN and FVKESK. This CDR3 is CASSRQGVYEQYF. CDR3 nucleotides: TGTGCCAGCAGCCGACAGGGGGTCTACGAGCAGTACTTC.

This clone was found once. The chain joins TRBV19 to TRBJ1-1; 7 bases map to TRBD1. Unmatched junction bases numbered 15, after V lost 7 bases and J lost 7 bases. The CDR3 covers 15 residues. Germline V CDR1 and CDR2: LNHDA, SQIVND (reference sequence). CDR3 protein: CASMDPQGTRFEAFF. The CDR3, as DNA: TGTGCCAGTATGGACCCACAGGGGACAAGATTTGAAGCTTTCTTT.

V is TRBV27 and J is TRBJ1-4, with a possible D match to TRBD1 (6 bases). Germline V gene lookup returns CDR1 MNHEY and CDR2 SMNVEV (reference sequence). Trimming took off 5 bases at V and 1 base at J, with 17 bases between the two ends. The CDR3 spans 17 residues. The CDR3 region has the DNA TGTGCCAGCAGTAGACGGACAGAAGGACTAACTAATGAAAAACTGTTTTTT. Protein sequence: CASSRRTEGLTNEKLFF.

The chain's CDR3 is CASSVAEGVNEKLFF. DNA of the CDR3: TGTGCCAGCAGCGTAGCGGAAGGAGTTAATGAAAAACTGTTTTTT. V and J are TRBV9 and TRBJ1-4; D unresolved. The V and J ends lost 0 bases and 4 bases respectively, with 10 bases between them. Germline loops: CDR1 SGDLS, CDR2 YYNGEE. This CDR3 is 15 amino acids long.

This chain joins TRBV29-1 and TRBJ2-5, with a tentative D call TRBD2 (5 bases). Germline CDR1 reads SQVTM; CDR2 reads ANQGSEA. The length of the CDR3 is 13 residues. V was pared by 3 bases and J by 4 bases, with 12 bases between. The chain's CDR3 is CSVDKGDRETQYF. CDR3 DNA sequence: TGCAGCGTTGATAAGGGAGATCGAGAGACCCAGTACTTC.

Remarks on this clone: The same CDR3 arises from other DNA sequences in this sample as well. The chain has TRBV28 and TRBJ1-2, with no clear D. CDR1 MDHEN and CDR2 SYDVKM come from the germline V gene. The CDR3 has 13 residues. Trimming took off 3 bases at V and 5 bases at J, with 10 bases between the two ends. CDR3 region: CASSLGREYGYTF. The CDR3 DNA sequence: TGTGCCAGCAGTTTGGGCAGAGAGTATGGCTACACCTTC.

V usage is TRBV11-1 and J usage is TRBJ2-5, with TRBD1 matching 10 bases. Germline CDR1 and CDR2: SGHAT and FQDESV (reference sequence). The CDR3 sequence is 15 residues long. Trimming at V came to 5 bases and at J to 4 bases, leaving 7 bases not matched to a gene. The CDR3 DNA follows: TGTGCCAGCAGCATAGACAGGGGGCCCAGAGAGACCCAGTACTTC. Its translation is CASSIDRGPRETQYF. Combining the CDR3 with reference TRBV11-1 and TRBJ2-5 gives the whole variable domain EAEVAQSPRYKITEKSQAVAFWCDPISGHATLYWYRQILGQGPELLVQFQDESVVDDSQLPKDRFSAERLKGVDSTLKIQPAELGDSAMYLCASSIDRGPRETQYFGPGTRLLVL.

The chain is built from TRBV11-2 and TRBJ2-7, with 7 bases that match TRBD1. Losses at the gene ends were 5 bases for V and 3 bases for J; bases not matched to a gene: 10. CDR3 length: 15 amino acids. The germline V gene encodes CDR1 SGHAT and CDR2 FQNNGV. This CDR3 is CASSLSQGQIYEQYF. CDR3 coding DNA: TGTGCCAGCAGCCTAAGCCAGGGACAGATCTACGAGCAGTACTTC. Complete variable domain (other parts from reference TRBV11-2 and TRBJ2-7): EAGVAQSPRYKIIEKRQSVAFWCNPISGHATLYWYQQILGQGPKLLIQFQNNGVVDDSQLPKDRFSAERLKGVDSTLKIQPAKLEDSAVYLCASSLSQGQIYEQYFGPGTRLTVT.